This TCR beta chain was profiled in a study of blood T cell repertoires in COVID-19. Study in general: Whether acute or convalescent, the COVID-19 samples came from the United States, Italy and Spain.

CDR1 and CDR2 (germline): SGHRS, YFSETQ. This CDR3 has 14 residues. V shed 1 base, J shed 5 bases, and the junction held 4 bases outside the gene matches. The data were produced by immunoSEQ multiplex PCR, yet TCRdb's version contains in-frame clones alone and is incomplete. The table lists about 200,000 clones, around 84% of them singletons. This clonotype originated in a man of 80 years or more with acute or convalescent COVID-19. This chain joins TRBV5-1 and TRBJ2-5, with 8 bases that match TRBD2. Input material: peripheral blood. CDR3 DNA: TGCGCCAGCAGCTTGTCAGCGGGAGTGGAGACCCAGTACTTC. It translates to CASSLSAGVETQYF.